This T cell receptor beta chain is drawn from a study of blood T cells in healthy people across ages. Regarding the study as a whole: TCR beta diversity per million T cells fell roughly linearly with age. Long-lived donors had more naive CD4+ cells and higher diversity than aged donors.

With a J-beta primer mix and a sample-barcoded 5' primer, a second PCR ran about 7 to 12 cycles. Every cDNA was tagged by a template-switch adaptor with 12 random nucleotides. TCRdb independently ran MiXCR on the 5' RACE reads; one entry per CDR3 protein. The sample contains hundreds of thousands of distinct CDR3 sequences, about 32% of which appear only once. Points on this clonotype: Its antigen is not identified.

The CDR3 length is 17 residues. The V gene end was trimmed by 6 bases and the J gene end by 6 bases; junction bases not matched to a gene: 11. Germline V gene sequence: CDR1 SQVTM, CDR2 ANQGSEA. Each sample yielded at least 6 million isolated PBMCs. The chain joins TRBV29-1 to TRBJ2-1, with TRBD2 matching 16 bases. This sequence was found in an elderly woman in good health. Sequencing was done on a sample of blood. In nucleotides, the CDR3 is TGCAGCGTCGCCGGGACTAGCGGGAGGGCCACCTCCAATGAGCAGTTCTTC. Translated: CSVAGTSGRATSNEQFF.